The TCR beta chain under discussion was sequenced for a study of control samples from healthy donors and cancer patients (dated by TCRdb to 2018 to 2021). Remarks on this clone: Its antigen specificity is not known. No base qualities exist here, and no much larger clone lies one base off it.

Library preparation used the immunoSEQ multiplex PCR assay. Held by TCRdb, this immuneACCESS table contains in-frame sequences only and omits some clones. Under half of the omission traces to an unresolved V gene where checked; the cause of the rest is unknown. The sample profile shows around 72,000 clones; over 65% of them were found once. Of the sample, about 16% is held by the ten largest clones. CDR1 and CDR2 are drawn from the germline V gene: SGHTA, FQGNSA. Trimming leaves V shorter by 11 bases and J shorter by 5 bases, with the junction holding 12 bases beyond the gene matches. Counted from cysteine to phenylalanine, this CDR3 has 16 amino acids. CDR3 DNA only is kept here, 48 bases in frame from base 1.

This sequence originates from a man between 50 and 59 years old in good health. Input material: blood. The V and J genes are TRBV7-2 and TRBJ2-2; the central 12 bases match TRBD2. The sequenced DNA: TGTGCCGGGGAGACTAGCGGGAGTCCGGGAACCGGGGAGCTGTTTTTT. This codes for CAGETSGSPGTGELFF.